A selection of T cell receptor beta chains follows, all from one sample in a study of T cell responses to AZD1222 COVID-19 vaccine. Sequencing was performed with immunoSEQ multiplex PCR; in TCRdb, only in-frame clones are kept and a portion is missing. The table has 97,000 or so clones, roughly 88% seen once. The sequences come from peripheral blood, collected on day 0 of AZD1222 vaccination. These receptors were obtained from an adult in good health. Each CDR3 is given with its conserved first and last residue. Fields, in order: V gene, J gene, CDR3 protein.

V: TRBV4-3
J: TRBJ1-2
CDR3: CASSQDTGDQYGYTF

V: TRBV19
J: TRBJ1-3
CDR3: CASSLRRSDTIYF

V: TRBV19
J: TRBJ1-5
CDR3: CASSIVGHPSSPQHF

V: TRBV10-3
J: TRBJ2-5
CDR3: CATRDRTERETQYF

V: TRBV2
J: TRBJ1-4
CDR3: CASSFTDRGFREKLFF

V: TRBV5-1
J: TRBJ2-2
CDR3: CASSWSGSLTGELFF

V: TRBV18
J: TRBJ1-1
CDR3: CASSSQPRGLNTEAFF

V: TRBV3-1/TRBV3-2
J: TRBJ2-7
CDR3: CASSQAVAGTYEQYF

V: TRBV30
J: TRBJ2-1
CDR3: CAWQRDRNNEQFF

V: TRBV4-1
J: TRBJ1-1
CDR3: CASSQSDRGTEAFF

V: TRBV6-2/TRBV6-3
J: TRBJ2-7
CDR3: CASSRTGQGILEQYF

V: TRBV5-5
J: TRBJ2-3
CDR3: CASSVGLAGEDTQYF

V: TRBV30
J: TRBJ2-3
CDR3: CAWSVWGQIGPDTQYF

V: TRBV20-1
J: TRBJ2-2
CDR3: CSASPGQGAGGELFF

V: TRBV30
J: TRBJ2-7
CDR3: CAWSQGFSYEQYF

V: TRBV2
J: TRBJ2-2
CDR3: CASGIAGALAGELFF

V: TRBV7-9
J: TRBJ1-2
CDR3: CASSPRDGRRRTHYGYTF

V: TRBV19
J: TRBJ2-2
CDR3: CASSIGPRGTGELFF

V: TRBV7-3
J: TRBJ2-3
CDR3: CASSLGAGGPRNTQYF

V: TRBV10-3
J: TRBJ2-7
CDR3: CAISVAAGEGEQYF

V: TRBV6-4
J: TRBJ2-2
CDR3: CASSPLRGSGELFF

V: TRBV28
J: TRBJ2-1
CDR3: CASQGSKESNEQFF

V: TRBV7-2
J: TRBJ2-5
CDR3: CASSFFAGPGGETQYF

V: TRBV18
J: TRBJ2-1
CDR3: CASFGQGMMDEQFF

V: TRBV4-2
J: TRBJ1-4
CDR3: CASSPPGREKLFF

V: TRBV5-5
J: TRBJ2-1
CDR3: CASSLVSLAGSYEQFF

V: TRBV19
J: TRBJ1-1
CDR3: CASSSGRSMNTEAFF

V: TRBV2
J: TRBJ1-5
CDR3: CASSEQGGDQPQHF

V: TRBV5-1
J: TRBJ2-2
CDR3: CASKSVSNTGELFF

V: TRBV6-8
J: TRBJ1-3
CDR3: CASSYSKGQAHPLSGNTIYF

V: TRBV7-9
J: TRBJ2-7
CDR3: CASSPQGTVKVYEQYF

V: TRBV27
J: TRBJ2-1
CDR3: CASTSGRIANEQFF

V: TRBV12-3/TRBV12-4
J: TRBJ2-5
CDR3: CASTKTGSETQYF

V: TRBV6-5
J: TRBJ2-1
CDR3: CARGYFDRGNEQFF

V: TRBV3-1/TRBV3-2
J: TRBJ1-4
CDR3: CASSSQGSRRTGHEKLFF